This T cell receptor (beta chain) was observed in a study of shared clonotypes between healthy human individuals. A remark on this clone: The target antigen is unknown.

Overall study findings and caveats: Naive subsets generally exceeded memory subsets in estimated richness.

Sequencing used immunoSEQ multiplex PCR; TCRdb keeps in-frame clones, though not all of them. The table shows a few million clones, with around 95% occurring only once. Germline V CDR1 and CDR2: MNHNS, SASEGT. Germline trimming cut 5 bases from V and 6 bases from J; bases unmatched to any gene: 6. CDR3 length equals 14 residues. This clonotype originated in a man between 18 and 29 years old in good health. Sequencing input: naive CD4+ T cells sorted from blood. The subset denotes: CD45RA+ positively selected. J is TRBJ2-1 and V is TRBV6-1; 8 bases match TRBD2. The CDR3 sequence: CASSNSGNRNEQFF. The CDR3 nucleotides are TGTGCCAGCAGTAATAGCGGGAACCGCAATGAGCAGTTCTTC.